Listed here are 2 T cell receptor beta chains from one sample, sequenced in a study of cytomegalovirus exposure and HLA in healthy donors. The PCR employed 60 Vbeta primers together with 13 Jbeta primers. The protocol was immunoSEQ multiplex PCR, while the TCRdb copy is restricted to in-frame clones and leaves out a portion. This table has 72,000 or so clones, roughly 68% appearing once. The specimen was PBMCs. The receptor set was obtained from a woman between 45 and 65 years old in good health and CMV-seronegative.

This chain connects TRBV5-1 to TRBJ2-3; D possibly corresponds to TRBD2 (5 bases). CDR1 is SGHRS, CDR2 YFSETQ, per germline. The V and J ends lost 4 bases and 3 bases respectively, with 9 bases between them. This CDR3 comprises 13 residues. CDR3 sequence: CASSERVTDTQYF. DNA of the CDR3: TGCGCCAGCAGCGAGAGGGTGACAGATACGCAGTATTTT.

This clone has only a few counts. The CDR3, as DNA: TGTGCCAGCAAGACAGGGGAAGGGCTCGGGGAAAAACTGTTTTTT. Translating gives CASKTGEGLGEKLFF. The chain recombines TRBV5-5 with TRBJ1-4; 8 nucleotides line up with TRBD1. J lost 8 bases, V lost 6 bases, and 12 bases had no gene match. The germline gives CDR1 SGHKS, CDR2 YYEKEE (reference sequence). The CDR3 consists of 15 residues.